What follows are 16 T cell receptor beta chains derived from one specimen sequenced in a study of blood T cell repertoires in COVID-19. TCRdb's copy holds only in-frame clones and misses some; the assay was immunoSEQ multiplex PCR. The table shows 250,000 or so clones, with approximately 86% occurring only once. The specimen sequenced was peripheral blood. Source of these receptors: a woman aged 55-70 years with COVID-19, enrolled during active disease.

This clone was counted only a few times. This rearrangement joins TRBV7-8 to TRBJ1-2; D uncertain. Germline V gene data show CDR1 as SGHVS and CDR2 as FQNEAQ. The length of the CDR3 is 14 residues. V lost 2 bases, J lost 8 bases, and 15 bases lay in between. CDR3 loop: CASSLSDLGRGYTF. CDR3 bases: TGTGCCAGCAGCTTATCGGACCTGGGGAGAGGCTACACCTTC.

This rearrangement joins TRBV20-1 to TRBJ1-6; no clear D gene. This CDR3 region has 10 residues. The V end was cut by 0 bases, the J end by 14 bases, with 5 bases between. Germline CDR1 is DFQATT and CDR2 is SNEGSKA (reference sequence). CDR3 in amino acids: CSARDLSLHF. DNA of the CDR3: TGCAGTGCTAGAGATTTATCCCTCCACTTT.

This sequence joins TRBV3-1 (or the pseudogene TRBV3-2) and TRBJ2-7; TRBD1 is a possible D gene (6 bases). V shed 5 bases and J shed 0 bases, with 14 bases lying between them. There are 15 residues in the CDR3. Germline-derived CDR1 and CDR2 are LGHDT and YNNKEL (reference sequence). The DNA of the CDR3 is TGTGCCAGCAGCAACCGGGACACGAGCTCCTACGAGCAGTACTTC. Translating it yields CASSNRDTSSYEQYF.

The chain employs TRBV10-3 and TRBJ2-1; TRBD1 agrees at 11 bases. This CDR3 contains 14 residues. Germline V gene lookup returns CDR1 ENHRY and CDR2 SYGVKD. V trimming: 10 bases; J trimming: 3 bases; junction bases outside the gene matches: 5. CDR3 coding DNA: TGTGCCACCACGGGACAGGGGGACTACAATGAGCAGTTCTTC. Translation gives CATTGQGDYNEQFF.

The chain carries TRBV18 and TRBJ2-7, with TRBD1 matching 10 bases. V was clipped by 3 bases and J by 7 bases; unmatched bases: 9. This CDR3 spans 15 amino acids. Germline CDR1 KGHSH, CDR2 LQKENI. The CDR3 sequence is CASSPDRGPTGEQYF. The CDR3 DNA reads as TGTGCCAGCTCACCCGACAGGGGGCCCACGGGGGAGCAGTACTTC.

The V gene is TRBV19, the J gene TRBJ2-5, with D possibly being TRBD2 (7 bases). In germline, CDR1 is LNHDA, CDR2 SQIVND (reference sequence). Between the trimmed V and J ends, which lost 1 base and 5 bases, there was a span of 11 bases. This CDR3 region has 14 residues. CDR3 loop: CASSIVQGGETQYF. CDR3 DNA sequence: TGTGCCAGTAGTATAGTACAGGGAGGGGAGACCCAGTACTTC.

This clone showed up just once. The gene calls are TRBV11-2 and TRBJ2-1; the match to TRBD2 covers 11 bases. CDR3 length: 16 residues. Germline V gene lookup returns CDR1 SGHAT and CDR2 FQNNGV. The ends lost 5 bases at V and 5 bases at J; junction bases unmatched: 8. CDR3 bases: TGTGCCAGCAGCCCAAGGACTAGCGGGCTTCACAATGAGCAGTTCTTC. Its protein product is CASSPRTSGLHNEQFF.

V and J are TRBV19 and TRBJ2-7; 9 bases align to TRBD2. Germline V gene sequence: CDR1 LNHDA, CDR2 SQIVND (reference sequence). The CDR3 runs 12 residues. V trimming: 10 bases; J trimming: 3 bases; junction bases outside the gene matches: 4. The CDR3 nucleotides are TGTGCCACCTCTAGCGGGGTCTACGAGCAGTACTTC. This codes for CATSSGVYEQYF.

The CDR3 DNA reads as TGTGCCATCAGTGGCCCAGGCCAAGAGACCCAGTACTTC. Translation: CAISGPGQETQYF. The rearrangement links TRBV10-3 to TRBJ2-5, with unresolved D. The V gene lost 4 bases and the J gene lost 1 base, with 7 bases spanning the gap. CDR1 ENHRY and CDR2 SYGVKD come from the germline V gene. The CDR3 is made up of 13 amino acids.

The V and J genes are TRBV7-2 and TRBJ1-1; no firm D call. Germline values: CDR1 SGHTA, CDR2 FQGNSA. The CDR3 consists of 15 residues. V was pared by 5 bases and J by 3 bases, with 16 bases between. Written as DNA, the CDR3 is TGTGCCAGCAGCGCCGCTAGTGGATCACACACTGAAGCTTTCTTT. Translating gives CASSAASGSHTEAFF.

This rearrangement joins TRBV27 to TRBJ1-3; D perhaps matches TRBD1 (5 bases). Germline-derived CDR1 and CDR2 are MNHEY and SMNVEV (reference sequence). V was pared by 0 bases and J by 0 bases, with 12 bases between. This CDR3 is built from 17 residues. This CDR3 is CASSLSFPGISGNTIYF. The CDR3 nucleotides are TGTGCCAGCAGTTTATCCTTCCCAGGGATCTCTGGAAACACCATATATTTT.

This chain uses TRBV28 with TRBJ2-7, with 14 bases lining up with TRBD2. Germline V gene data show CDR1 as MDHEN and CDR2 as SYDVKM. The CDR3 is 15 residues long. Losses at the gene ends were 10 bases for V and 2 bases for J; bases not matched to a gene: 7. This CDR3 is CATGTSGSRTYEQYF. As DNA, the CDR3 is TGTGCCACCGGGACTAGCGGGAGTAGAACCTACGAGCAGTACTTC.

This chain connects TRBV3-1 (or the pseudogene TRBV3-2) to TRBJ1-5, with 7 bases that match TRBD1. This CDR3 has 15 residues. Germline loops: CDR1 LGHDT, CDR2 YNNKEL (reference sequence). The junction had 3 bases not matched to a gene; V was cut back by 2 bases and J by 2 bases. The DNA for the CDR3 is TGTGCCAGCAGCCAAAGACAGGGAGGCAATCAGCCCCAGCATTTT. Protein product: CASSQRQGGNQPQHF.

The DNA of the CDR3 is TGTGCCAGCAGCCCTACCGGGGGGCGCCACACCGGGGAGCTGTTTTTT. Translation gives CASSPTGGRHTGELFF. The chain is built from TRBV7-3 and TRBJ2-2, with D perhaps matching TRBD2 (7 bases). Germline V gives CDR1 SGHTA, CDR2 FQGTGA. The CDR3 spans 16 residues. V lost 5 bases, J lost 3 bases, and 16 bases lay in between.

This chain connects TRBV7-9 to TRBJ1-1; the match to TRBD1 covers 12 bases. This CDR3 has 17 residues. The germline V gene encodes CDR1 SEHNR and CDR2 FQNEAQ (reference sequence). The ends lost 5 bases at V and 4 bases at J; junction bases unmatched: 11. CDR3 DNA sequence: TGTGCCAGCAGCCCGCGGGACAGGGGGCGAGGTGGCACTGAAGCTTTCTTT. Translated: CASSPRDRGRGGTEAFF.

The chain links TRBV6-5 to TRBJ1-5; no clear D. The CDR3 spans 12 residues. The germline V and J ends were trimmed by 9 bases and 0 bases, with 6 bases remaining between them. Germline CDR1 is MNHEY and CDR2 is SVGAGI. Here the CDR3 DNA reads TGTGCCAGTCGCTATAGCAATCAGCCCCAGCATTTT. This encodes CASRYSNQPQHF.